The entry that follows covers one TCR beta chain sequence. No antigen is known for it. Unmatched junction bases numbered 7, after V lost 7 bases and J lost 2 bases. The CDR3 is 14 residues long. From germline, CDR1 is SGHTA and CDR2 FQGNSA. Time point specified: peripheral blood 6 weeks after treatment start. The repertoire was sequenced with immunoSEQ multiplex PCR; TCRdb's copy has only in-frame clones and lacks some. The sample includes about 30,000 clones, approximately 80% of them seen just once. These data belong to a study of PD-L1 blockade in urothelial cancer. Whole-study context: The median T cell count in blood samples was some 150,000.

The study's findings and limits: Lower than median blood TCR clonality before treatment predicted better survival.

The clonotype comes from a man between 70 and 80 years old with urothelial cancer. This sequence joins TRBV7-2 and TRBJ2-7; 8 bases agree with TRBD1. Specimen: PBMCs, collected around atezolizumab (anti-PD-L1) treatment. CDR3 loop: CASTSTGGPYEQYF. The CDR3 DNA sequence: TGTGCCAGCACCTCAACAGGGGGGCCCTACGAGCAGTACTTC.